The rows below give T cell receptor beta chains drawn from one sample of a study of identical twins. TCRdb processed the 5' RACE reads anew with MiXCR; each CDR3 protein has one entry. Of hundreds of thousands of distinct CDR3 sequences detected, roughly 10% appear once; the ten largest clones hold roughly 7%. These same data were also listed under a study on yellow fever vaccine responses in identical twins.

Source material: CD8+ T cells sorted from blood. These TCRs come from a young woman in good health. Both conserved end residues are part of each CDR3. A D gene is named only where the DNA matches it firmly. Clone sizes are given selectively: once, few, many, or a class where the clone is expanded.

>16|TRBV2|TRBJ2-3|.|few
CASSESGTFSTDTQYF
TGTGCCAGCAGTGAGTCAGGGACGTTTAGCACAGATACGCAGTATTTT
>13|TRBV27|TRBJ1-4|.|many
CASSFIFGEKLFF
TGTGCCAGCAGTTTTATCTTTGGCGAAAAACTGTTTTTT
>16|TRBV7-9|TRBJ2-7|TRBD2|few
CASSTTTSVQSYEQYF
TGTGCCAGCAGCACGACGACTAGCGTCCAATCCTACGAGCAGTACTTC
>14|TRBV7-9|TRBJ2-2|.|few
CASSSPGTTGELFF
TGTGCCAGCAGCTCTCCGGGGACCACCGGGGAGCTGTTTTTT
>12|TRBV27|TRBJ2-7|.|few
CASHSATYEQYF
TGTGCCAGCCACTCGGCTACCTACGAGCAGTACTTC
>13|TRBV12-3/TRBV12-4|TRBJ2-7|.|many
CASSHSLTYEQYF
TGTGCCAGCAGTCACAGCTTAACCTACGAGCAGTACTTC
>15|TRBV27|TRBJ1-1|.|.
CASSFKGGGNTEAFF
TGTGCCAGCAGTTTTAAGGGCGGAGGGAACACTGAAGCTTTCTTT
>14|TRBV20-1|TRBJ1-5|.|many
CSANVGSGDQPQHF
TGCAGTGCCAACGTGGGGTCCGGGGATCAGCCCCAGCATTTT
>13|TRBV4-2|TRBJ2-1|.|many
CASSQTRSNEQFF
TGTGCCAGCAGCCAAACTAGGAGTAATGAGCAGTTCTTC
>18|TRBV3-1|TRBJ2-2|TRBD2|.
CASSQAKRGGPYIGELFF
TGTGCCAGCAGCCAAGCGAAGCGGGGGGGGCCTTATATCGGGGAGCTGTTTTTT
>19|TRBV7-8|TRBJ2-6|.|few
CASSLAFTSTGSGANVLTF
TGTGCCAGCAGCTTAGCTTTCACTAGTACCGGCTCTGGGGCCAACGTCCTGACTTTC
>15|TRBV20-1|TRBJ2-3|TRBD2|.
CSASGLALSTDTQYF
TGCAGTGCTTCGGGACTAGCGTTGAGCACAGATACGCAGTATTTT
>14|TRBV29-1|TRBJ2-1|TRBD2|few
CSVVGSGRDYEQFF
TGCAGCGTTGTGGGGAGCGGGAGGGATTATGAGCAGTTCTTC
>13|TRBV7-9|TRBJ1-1|.|many
CASVASMGTEAFF
TGTGCCAGCGTCGCGTCGATGGGAACTGAAGCTTTCTTT
>17|TRBV11-2|TRBJ2-1|TRBD2|few
CASSLELAGGIGNEQFF
TGTGCCAGCAGCTTAGAGCTAGCGGGGGGCATCGGCAATGAGCAGTTCTTC
>13|TRBV5-1|TRBJ2-1|.|many
CASSSVDYNEQFF
TGCGCCAGCAGCTCGGTAGACTACAATGAGCAGTTCTTC
>13|TRBV7-9|TRBJ2-5|.|few
CASLAGNSETQYF
TGTGCCAGCTTGGCAGGGAATTCAGAGACCCAGTACTTC
>15|TRBV7-2|TRBJ2-7|TRBD1|few
CASSLGTGWSYEQYF
TGTGCCAGCAGCTTGGGGACAGGCTGGTCCTACGAGCAGTACTTC
>13|TRBV5-4|TRBJ2-1|.|.
CASSGGTSNEQFF
TGTGCCAGCAGCGGAGGGACGTCCAATGAGCAGTTCTTC
>15|TRBV20-1|TRBJ2-1|TRBD2|few
CSASKTSPRGNEQFF
TGCAGTGCGTCTAAGACTAGCCCGAGGGGTAATGAGCAGTTCTTC
>14|TRBV11-2|TRBJ2-1|.|many
CASSLDPGANEQFF
TGTGCCAGCAGCTTAGATCCGGGCGCAAATGAGCAGTTCTTC
>13|TRBV5-4|TRBJ2-2|TRBD2|.
CASTGLDTGELFF
TGTGCCAGCACCGGACTAGACACCGGGGAGCTGTTTTTT
>14|TRBV12-3/TRBV12-4|TRBJ2-2|.|many
CASSLTGYTGELFF
TGTGCCAGCAGCTTGACAGGATACACCGGGGAGCTGTTTTTT
>15|TRBV4-3|TRBJ2-7|.|few
CASSQGNRAWSEQYF
TGCGCCAGCAGCCAAGGCAACAGGGCATGGTCCGAGCAGTACTTC
>13|TRBV7-4|TRBJ2-7|.|.
CASSLSCVTDQYF
TGTGCCAGCAGCCTATCATGTGTAACAGATCAGTACTTC
>14|TRBV11-2|TRBJ2-1|.|many
CASSHTGALNEQFF
TGTGCCAGCAGCCATACCGGGGCCCTCAATGAGCAGTTCTTC
>17|TRBV4-3|TRBJ2-1|TRBD2|.
CASSHGLAGVLGNEQFF
TGCGCCAGCAGCCACGGACTAGCGGGAGTCTTGGGGAATGAGCAGTTCTTC
>15|TRBV5-5|TRBJ2-7|.|many
CASSLLLGHRYEQYF
TGTGCCAGCAGCTTGCTCCTCGGGCATCGCTACGAGCAGTACTTC
>14|TRBV6-5|TRBJ2-7|TRBD1|many
CASSLTDRGYEQYF
TGTGCCAGCAGTTTGACGGACAGGGGCTACGAGCAGTACTTC
>15|TRBV7-9|TRBJ2-3|.|.
CASSSPPESTDTQYF
TGTGCCAGCAGCTCCCCGCCCGAAAGCACAGATACGCAGTATTTT
>17|TRBV11-2|TRBJ2-3|TRBD2|few
CASSLWTSGRVTDTQYF
TGTGCCAGCAGCTTATGGACTAGCGGGAGGGTGACAGATACGCAGTATTTT
>14|TRBV3-1|TRBJ1-5|.|many
CASSQVVEGQPQHF
TGTGCCAGCAGCCAAGTGGTCGAGGGCCAGCCCCAGCATTTT
>15|TRBV10-3|TRBJ2-5|.|.
CAISDVDGHQETQYF
TGTGCCATCAGTGATGTGGACGGACACCAAGAGACCCAGTACTTC
>13|TRBV7-9|TRBJ2-7|.|many
CASSFQGPYEQYF
TGTGCCAGCAGCTTCCAGGGCCCCTACGAGCAGTACTTC
>13|TRBV5-1|TRBJ2-7|.|few
CASSLVPGHEQYF
TGCGCCAGCAGCTTGGTGCCAGGGCACGAGCAGTACTTC
>18|TRBV6-5|TRBJ2-2|TRBD2|few
CASSYSASGTLVTGELFF
TGTGCCAGCAGTTACTCGGCTAGCGGGACTCTAGTAACCGGGGAGCTGTTTTTT
>13|TRBV19|TRBJ2-7|.|.
CASSIIGSYEQYF
TGTGCCAGTAGTATCATAGGATCCTACGAGCAGTACTTC
>13|TRBV27|TRBJ2-5|.|few
CASSSYRDETQYF
TGTGCCAGCAGTTCATACAGGGATGAGACCCAGTACTTC
>15|TRBV7-9|TRBJ2-3|.|.
CASSLGDISTDTQYF
TGTGCCAGCAGCTTAGGCGACATAAGCACAGATACGCAGTATTTT
>15|TRBV20-1|TRBJ1-5|.|.
CSASRVSGGNQPQHF
TGCAGTGCTAGTAGGGTGTCAGGGGGCAATCAGCCCCAGCATTTT
>13|TRBV6-4|TRBJ2-3|.|many
CASSDRGTDTQYF
TGTGCCAGCAGTGACAGGGGCACAGATACGCAGTATTTT
>14|TRBV10-3|TRBJ2-5|.|few
CATCCREGGVAQYF
TGTGCCACCTGCTGCCGGGAAGGGGGGGTGGCCCAGTACTTC